Below are 27 T cell receptor beta chains sequenced from a single sample in a study of T cell responses to AZD1222 COVID-19 vaccine. TCRdb's copy holds only in-frame clones and misses some; the assay was immunoSEQ multiplex PCR. The sample has about 170,000 clones, around nine tenths seen once. The sample here was peripheral blood, taken 28 days after the second AZD1222 dose. These receptors were obtained from an adult who received the AZD1222 COVID-19 vaccine.

This clone came up once. The genes are TRBV6-5 and TRBJ1-1, with 7 bases identical to TRBD1. Germline CDR1 MNHEY, CDR2 SVGAGI. Trimming took 7 bases from V and 7 from J; bases not matched to a gene: 12. The CDR3 loop spans 14 amino acids. The CDR3 sequence: CASTYGRGVGEAFF. CDR3 nucleotides: TGTGCCAGCACCTATGGCAGGGGGGTTGGTGAAGCTTTCTTT.

This rearrangement joins TRBV7-2 to TRBJ2-7, with 8 bases that match TRBD1. V was clipped by 5 bases and J by 0 bases; unmatched bases: 12. Looked up from germline, CDR1 is SGHTA and CDR2 is FQGNSA. The CDR3 has 17 residues. The CDR3 DNA follows: TGTGCCAGCAGCGCTCCTTTGGACAGGGCCGCCTCCTACGAGCAGTACTTC. Encoded protein: CASSAPLDRAASYEQYF.

The chain links TRBV5-4 to TRBJ1-1; 8 bases agree with TRBD1. This CDR3 region has 16 residues. CDR1 SGHNT and CDR2 YYREEE come from the germline V gene (reference sequence). The junction had 5 bases not matched to a gene; V was cut back by 0 bases and J by 1 base. The CDR3: CASSLDGQGRNTEAFF. The CDR3 DNA is TGTGCCAGCAGCTTGGATGGACAGGGACGGAACACTGAAGCTTTCTTT.

V is TRBV5-6 and J is TRBJ2-3; D is tentatively TRBD1 or TRBD2 (5 bases each). The CDR3 spans 16 residues. V was clipped by 3 bases and J by 1 base, with 15 bases between them. The V gene's germline CDR1 is SGHDT and CDR2 YYEEEE. The CDR3 loop is CASSSKPGARTDTQYF. CDR3 nucleotides: TGTGCCAGCAGCTCCAAGCCCGGGGCCCGCACAGATACGCAGTATTTT.

CDR3 DNA: TGTGCCAGCAGTTTACAGGACCCCCTTGAAGCTTTCTTT. Its translation: CASSLQDPLEAFF. The J gene is TRBJ1-1, the V gene TRBV28; D call uncertain. CDR1 and CDR2 from the germline V gene are MDHEN and SYDVKM. The CDR3 sequence is 13 residues long. Trimming cost V 2 bases and J 7 bases, with 11 bases left between them.

This chain uses TRBV6-4 with TRBJ2-3; no definite D call. V was trimmed by 0 bases and J by 2 bases, leaving 12 bases between them. The CDR3 contains 16 residues. Per germline, CDR1 MRHNA and CDR2 SNTAGT. The CDR3 is CASSDSELRYTDTQYF. CDR3 bases: TGTGCCAGCAGTGACTCCGAACTCCGATACACAGATACGCAGTATTTT.

V usage is TRBV6-1 and J usage is TRBJ2-5, with D possibly matching TRBD2 (5 bases). CDR1 MNHNS and CDR2 SASEGT come from the germline V gene. This CDR3 is built from 17 residues. V was cut by 2 bases and J by 2 bases, with 18 bases left in between. The CDR3: CASSEKMSTILQETQYF. Written as DNA, the CDR3 is TGTGCCAGCAGTGAAAAGATGTCGACTATCCTACAAGAGACCCAGTACTTC.

The V gene is TRBV14, the J gene TRBJ1-1; no clear D. The CDR3 runs 10 residues. Germline lookup yields CDR1 SGHDN and CDR2 FVKESK. Trimming pared 4 bases from V and 11 bases from J, leaving 8 bases between. CDR3 residues: CASSPLLAFF. DNA for the CDR3: TGTGCCAGCAGCCCCCTGCTTGCTTTCTTT.

The V gene is TRBV7-9, the J gene TRBJ2-7, with D perhaps matching TRBD1 (5 bases). Trimming cost V 3 bases and J 0 bases, with 6 bases left between them. Germline lookup yields CDR1 SEHNR and CDR2 FQNEAQ (reference sequence). The CDR3 spans 13 residues. This chain's CDR3 is CASSLDTSYEQYF. CDR3 bases: TGTGCCAGCAGCTTGGACACCTCCTACGAGCAGTACTTC.

V usage is TRBV11-2 and J usage is TRBJ2-5, with 9 bases that match TRBD1. The CDR3 has 15 amino acids. V was pared by 4 bases and J by 4 bases, with 7 bases of the junction left unmatched. Germline loops: CDR1 SGHAT, CDR2 FQNNGV. The CDR3 region is CASSWNRGRGETQYF. DNA of the CDR3: TGTGCCAGCAGCTGGAACAGGGGGCGCGGAGAGACCCAGTACTTC.

The chain combines TRBV4-1 with TRBJ1-2; 8 bases agree with TRBD1. V lost 7 bases and J lost 1; bases outside the gene matches: 5. The CDR3 totals 14 residues. CDR1 and CDR2 from the germline V gene are MGHRA and YSYEKL. The CDR3 DNA follows: TGCGCCAGCACTTGGACAGGGAGTAACTATGGCTACACCTTC. It translates to CASTWTGSNYGYTF.

The chain couples TRBV4-3 to TRBJ1-4, with D perhaps TRBD1 (6 bases). Trimming cost V 0 bases and J 7 bases, with 15 bases left between them. CDR1 is LGHNA, CDR2 YSLEER, per germline. The CDR3 covers 16 residues. The CDR3 protein is CASSQEGPGAVEKLFF. In DNA form, the CDR3 reads TGCGCCAGCAGCCAAGAGGGACCGGGGGCGGTTGAAAAACTGTTTTTT.

Here the CDR3 DNA reads TGCGCCAGCAGCAGCGGGGGAGGCAATGAAAAACTGTTTTTT. It specifies CASSSGGGNEKLFF. V usage is TRBV5-1 and J usage is TRBJ1-4, with D possibly TRBD1 on 5 matching bases. V was trimmed by 4 bases and J by 5 bases, leaving 12 bases between them. The CDR3 is made up of 14 amino acids. Germline CDR1 is SGHRS and CDR2 is YFSETQ. Supplemented by reference TRBV5-1 and TRBJ1-4, the full variable domain reads KAGVTQTPRYLIKTRGQQVTLSCSPISGHRSVSWYQQTPGQGLQFLFEYFSETQRNKGNFPGRFSGRQFSNSRSEMNVSTLELGDSALYLCASSSGGGNEKLFFGSGTQLSVL.

The genes are TRBV7-2 and TRBJ1-1, with D unresolved. The CDR3 extends over 12 amino acids. V lost 5 bases and J lost 11, with 15 bases in between. Germline-derived CDR1 and CDR2 are SGHTA and FQGNSA. The CDR3 coding sequence is TGTGCCAGCAGCCCAGGACGGTCTTGGGCTTTCTTT. As protein: CASSPGRSWAFF.

The rearrangement uses TRBV25-1 and TRBJ1-2; D is undetermined. Germline CDR1 MGHDK, CDR2 SYGVNS. The CDR3 covers 13 residues. Trimming took off 5 bases at V and 5 bases at J, with 12 bases between the two ends. CDR3: CASSSPGGYGYTF. The CDR3 DNA sequence: TGTGCCAGCAGTTCCCCCGGTGGTTATGGCTACACCTTC.

The chain couples TRBV7-9 to TRBJ1-1; 9 nucleotides match TRBD1. From germline, CDR1 is SEHNR and CDR2 FQNEAQ (reference sequence). Trimming at V came to 5 bases and at J to 3 bases, leaving 7 bases not matched to a gene. CDR3 size: 15 residues. CDR3 coding DNA: TGTGCCAGCAGCGTAGACAGGGGGGTTTACACTGAAGCTTTCTTT. It yields the protein CASSVDRGVYTEAFF.

The V and J genes are TRBV11-3 and TRBJ2-2; D not certain. V dropped 0 bases and J dropped 0 bases, with 14 bases sitting between them. The CDR3 runs 18 residues. CDR1 and CDR2 from the germline V gene are SGHNT and YENEEA. The CDR3 coding sequence is TGTGCCAGCAGCTTAGAGGCCCCGAGGCCTCCGAACACCGGGGAGCTGTTTTTT. The encoded protein is CASSLEAPRPPNTGELFF.

The sample holds one count of this clone. V usage is TRBV3-1 (or the pseudogene TRBV3-2) and J usage is TRBJ2-1; 12 positions match TRBD1. Germline V gives CDR1 LGHDT, CDR2 YNNKEL (reference sequence). V dropped 4 bases and J dropped 6; count of bases not matched to a gene: 7. The CDR3 runs 16 residues. The CDR3 spells CASSPYGTGGLNEQFF. In nucleotides, the CDR3 is TGTGCCAGCAGCCCATACGGGACAGGGGGCCTCAATGAGCAGTTCTTC.

The genes are TRBV7-9 and TRBJ1-6; TRBD1 matches 10 bases. CDR3 length equals 14 residues. The ends lost 5 bases at V and 9 bases at J; junction bases unmatched: 4. Germline V gene data show CDR1 as SEHNR and CDR2 as FQNEAQ (reference sequence). The CDR3 region is CASSAGQGTSPLHF. The CDR3, as DNA: TGTGCCAGCAGCGCGGGACAGGGGACTTCACCCCTCCACTTT. Filled out from reference TRBV7-9 and TRBJ1-6, the complete variable domain reads DTGVSQNPRHKITKRGQNVTFRCDPISEHNRLYWYRQTLGQGPEFLTYFQNEAQLEKSRLLSDRFSAERPKGSFSTLEIQRTEQGDSAMYLCASSAGQGTSPLHFGNGTRLTVT.

The chain links TRBV27 to TRBJ1-5; a possible D gene is TRBD1 (6 bases). Germline lookup yields CDR1 MNHEY and CDR2 SMNVEV (reference sequence). The V and J ends lost 6 bases and 4 bases respectively, with 10 bases between them. There are 13 residues in the CDR3. The CDR3 nucleotides are TGTGCCAGCAGACAGGGCCTGAATCAGCCCCAGCATTTT. Protein product: CASRQGLNQPQHF.

The chain couples TRBV7-6 to TRBJ2-5; 10 positions agree with TRBD1. This CDR3 has 16 amino acids. Per the germline V gene, CDR1 is SGHVS and CDR2 is FNYEAQ. The V segment lost 5 bases and the J segment 5 bases; nucleotides outside the gene matches: 11. CDR3 residues: CASSTRQGAIGETQYF. The DNA of the CDR3 is TGTGCCAGCAGCACCCGACAGGGGGCTATCGGGGAGACCCAGTACTTC.

The rearrangement joins TRBV5-5 to TRBJ2-1; unclear D gene. CDR3 length: 11 residues. The germline V gene encodes CDR1 SGHKS and CDR2 YYEKEE (reference sequence). V lost 5 bases and J 10 bases, leaving 10 bases between the germline ends. CDR3 residues: CASSLAYEQFF. DNA of the CDR3: TGTGCCAGCAGTTTAGCATACGAGCAGTTCTTC.

The rearrangement links TRBV5-6 to TRBJ2-5; D gene unclear. Germline CDR1 reads SGHDT; CDR2 reads YYEEEE. CDR3 length: 13 amino acids. Trimming took 2 bases from V and 7 from J, leaving 12 bases between them. The CDR3 protein is CASSFSAVGTQYF. CDR3 nucleotides: TGTGCCAGCAGCTTCTCGGCGGTGGGGACCCAGTACTTC.

The chain is built from TRBV6-1 and TRBJ2-3, with 7 nucleotides matching TRBD2. CDR1 is MNHNS and CDR2 is SASEGT in the germline V gene. Germline trimming cut 2 bases from V and 6 bases from J; bases unmatched to any gene: 8. The length of the CDR3 is 15 residues. CDR3 sequence: CASSELAAKVDTQYF. CDR3 sequence (DNA): TGTGCCAGCAGTGAACTAGCGGCCAAGGTGGATACGCAGTATTTT.

The chain is built from TRBV6-5 and TRBJ2-4; 9 bases match TRBD1. After removal of 2 bases from V and 9 bases from J, the junction contained 8 bases not matched to a gene. The germline gives CDR1 MNHEY, CDR2 SVGAGI. This CDR3 region has 15 residues. The CDR3 sequence: CASSYASGQGTIQYF. In nucleotides, the CDR3 is TGTGCCAGCAGTTACGCCTCGGGACAGGGCACCATTCAGTACTTC.

This sequence joins TRBV25-1 and TRBJ2-7; 7 bases fit TRBD1. The CDR3 contains 13 residues. J lost 3 bases, V lost 8 bases, and 7 bases had no gene match. Per germline, CDR1 MGHDK and CDR2 SYGVNS. DNA of the CDR3: TGTGCCAGCCGAGGGACAGCCTACTACGAGCAGTACTTC. Translated: CASRGTAYYEQYF.

The chain has TRBV11-3 and TRBJ1-1, with D perhaps TRBD1 (5 bases). Trimming left V 2 bases short and J 0 bases short, with 7 bases between. This CDR3 comprises 14 residues. Germline lookup yields CDR1 SGHNT and CDR2 YENEEA. Written as DNA, the CDR3 is TGTGCCAGCAGCTTACGGGGCATGAACACTGAAGCTTTCTTT. Translation gives CASSLRGMNTEAFF.